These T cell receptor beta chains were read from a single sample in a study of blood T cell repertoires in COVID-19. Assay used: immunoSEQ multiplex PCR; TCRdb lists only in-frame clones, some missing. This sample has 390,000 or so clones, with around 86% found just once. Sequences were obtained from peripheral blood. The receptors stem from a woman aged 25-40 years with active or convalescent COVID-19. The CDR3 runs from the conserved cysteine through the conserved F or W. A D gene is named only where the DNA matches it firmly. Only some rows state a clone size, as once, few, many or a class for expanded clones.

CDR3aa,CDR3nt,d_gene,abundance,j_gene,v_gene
CASKSTGGSTEAFF,TGTGCCAGCAAATCGACAGGGGGAAGTACTGAAGCTTTCTTT,TRBD1,once,TRBJ1-1,TRBV6-5
CASSQDTGTGDSPLHF,TGTGCCAGCAGCCAAGACACCGGGACAGGGGACTCACCCCTCCACTTT,TRBD1,-,TRBJ1-6,TRBV14
CASSVRGLTDTQYF,TGTGCCAGTAGTGTCCGGGGACTCACAGATACGCAGTATTTT,-,-,TRBJ2-3,TRBV19
CASSRTDRNTEAFF,TGTGCCAGTAGTCGAACGGACAGGAACACTGAAGCTTTCTTT,-,-,TRBJ1-1,TRBV19
CASSSTSGANTGELFF,TGTGCCAGCAGTAGTACTAGCGGGGCGAACACCGGGGAGCTGTTTTTT,TRBD2,-,TRBJ2-2,TRBV2
CATESGTGNTGELFF,TGTGCCACCGAATCCGGGACAGGGAACACCGGGGAGCTGTTTTTT,TRBD1,-,TRBJ2-2,TRBV6-5
CASSFREMPNTGELFF,TGCGCCAGCAGCTTTAGGGAGATGCCGAACACCGGGGAGCTGTTTTTT,-,-,TRBJ2-2,TRBV5-1
CASSHSGITDTQYF,TGTGCCAGCAGCCATAGCGGGATCACAGATACGCAGTATTTT,TRBD2,-,TRBJ2-3,TRBV7-8
CASTPGGQGFSGNTIYF,TGTGCCAGCACCCCGGGGGGGCAGGGTTTCTCTGGAAACACCATATATTTT,-,-,TRBJ1-3,TRBV9
CASSQLAGVNTGELFF,TGTGCCAGCAGCCAACTAGCGGGGGTGAACACCGGGGAGCTGTTTTTT,TRBD2,-,TRBJ2-2,TRBV3-1/TRBV3-2
CASGSDRGSSYEQYF,TGTGCTAGTGGTTCTGACAGGGGGAGCTCCTACGAGCAGTACTTC,TRBD1,-,TRBJ2-7,TRBV12-5
CATTALTGGGYSNQPQHF,TGTGCCACCACTGCCCTTACAGGGGGAGGATATAGCAATCAGCCCCAGCATTTT,TRBD1,-,TRBJ1-5,TRBV15
CASSLTANYGYTF,TGTGCCAGCAGCTTGACAGCTAACTATGGCTACACCTTC,-,-,TRBJ1-2,TRBV5-6
CAWSVRGGANEQFF,TGTGCCTGGAGTGTACGGGGGGGGGCGAATGAGCAGTTCTTC,TRBD2,-,TRBJ2-1,TRBV30
CASSSTPRGRTDTQYF,TGTGCCAGCAGTTCCACCCCGCGGGGCCGCACAGATACGCAGTATTTT,-,-,TRBJ2-3,TRBV6-5
CASSQKQGAGQPQHF,TGCGCCAGCAGCCAAAAACAGGGGGCAGGGCAGCCCCAGCATTTT,TRBD1,-,TRBJ1-5,TRBV4-1
CASSQPDRGDEQFF,TGTGCCAGCAGCCAACCCGACAGGGGGGATGAGCAGTTCTTC,TRBD1,-,TRBJ2-1,TRBV4-2
CASSGPPLAGGGTSYEQYF,TGTGCCAGCAGTGGACCTCCGCTAGCGGGAGGAGGCACATCCTACGAGCAGTACTTC,TRBD2,-,TRBJ2-7,TRBV2
CASSQSGSGWGTEAFF,TGTGCCAGCAGCCAAAGCGGCAGTGGGTGGGGCACTGAAGCTTTCTTT,-,few,TRBJ1-1,TRBV3-1/TRBV3-2
CASSPGQGPYNEQFF,TGTGCCAGCAGTCCGGGACAGGGACCCTACAATGAGCAGTTCTTC,TRBD1,-,TRBJ2-1,TRBV7-7
CASSQGVRQSTDTQYF,TGCGCCAGCAGCCAAGGGGTGAGACAGAGCACAGATACGCAGTATTTT,-,few,TRBJ2-3,TRBV4-1
CASSPGAGGPQETQYF,TGTGCCAGCAGCCCGGGAGCGGGAGGGCCCCAGGAGACCCAGTACTTC,TRBD2,-,TRBJ2-5,TRBV7-7
CASSKRTSGGPGNNEQFF,TGTGCCAGCAGTAAGCGGACTAGCGGGGGACCCGGAAACAATGAGCAGTTCTTC,TRBD2,-,TRBJ2-1,TRBV27
CAWSVQVTQYF,TGTGCCTGGAGTGTACAGGTAACCCAGTACTTC,-,-,TRBJ2-5,TRBV30
CSVLTSGIWSEQYF,TGCAGCGTGCTGACTAGCGGGATATGGAGCGAGCAGTACTTC,TRBD2,-,TRBJ2-7,TRBV29-1
CASSLRTGGTQYF,TGCGCCAGCAGCCTCCGAACCGGCGGGACCCAGTACTTC,-,-,TRBJ2-5,TRBV4-1
CASSEYGDTGELFF,TGTGCCAGCAGTGAATACGGGGACACCGGGGAGCTGTTTTTT,-,-,TRBJ2-2,TRBV25-1
CASSAGTGGAGYTGELFF,TGCGCCAGCAGCGCCGGGACAGGGGGCGCCGGATACACCGGGGAGCTGTTTTTT,TRBD1,-,TRBJ2-2,TRBV5-1
CASSPPLGTGETQYF,TGTGCCAGCAGCCCCCCTCTCGGTACCGGGGAGACCCAGTACTTC,-,-,TRBJ2-5,TRBV7-2
CASSEGDRGGNTIYF,TGTGCCAGCAGTGAAGGGGACAGGGGAGGAAACACCATATATTTT,TRBD1,-,TRBJ1-3,TRBV2
CATSRELARNTGELFF,TGTGCCACCAGCAGAGAACTAGCGAGGAACACCGGGGAGCTGTTTTTT,TRBD2,-,TRBJ2-2,TRBV15
CASSLRGREENEKLFF,TGTGCCAGCAGCTTAAGAGGACGGGAAGAAAATGAAAAACTGTTTTTT,-,-,TRBJ1-4,TRBV7-9
CASSEAGGGSNYGYTF,TGTGCCAGCAGTGAAGCTGGGGGAGGGTCTAACTATGGCTACACCTTC,-,few,TRBJ1-2,TRBV6-1
CASSLGETGNTIYF,TGCGCCAGCAGCCTTGGGGAGACTGGAAACACCATATATTTT,-,-,TRBJ1-3,TRBV10-1
CASTLGGGQPQHF,TGTGCCAGCACCCTTGGGGGGGGACAGCCCCAGCATTTT,-,-,TRBJ1-5,TRBV28
CASSHSGNGREQFF,TGTGCCAGCAGCCACTCCGGGAACGGTCGTGAGCAGTTCTTC,-,-,TRBJ2-1,TRBV3-1/TRBV3-2
CSASPGTETYEQYF,TGCAGTGCAAGTCCCGGGACAGAGACCTACGAGCAGTACTTC,TRBD1,-,TRBJ2-7,TRBV20-1
CASSPTTGEVNEQYF,TGTGCCAGCTCACCGACGACAGGGGAGGTAAACGAGCAGTACTTC,TRBD1,once,TRBJ2-7,TRBV18
CASGQRYAFF,TGTGCCAGCGGACAAAGATACGCTTTCTTT,-,-,TRBJ1-1,TRBV19
CASSLGTTARLSYEQYF,TGTGCCAGCAGCTTGGGGACTACCGCCCGTCTGTCCTACGAGCAGTACTTC,-,-,TRBJ2-7,TRBV5-6
CASSLGAGPGELFF,TGTGCCAGCAGCTTAGGGGCAGGCCCCGGGGAGCTGTTTTTT,-,-,TRBJ2-2,TRBV11-2
CASSIDPIGVRSAFF,TGTGCCAGTAGTATAGATCCGATAGGGGTCCGCTCGGCTTTCTTT,-,-,TRBJ1-1,TRBV19
CASSSGREGYEQYF,TGTGCCAGCAGCTCCGGCAGGGAGGGCTACGAGCAGTACTTC,TRBD2,-,TRBJ2-7,TRBV7-9
CATSERQGKAYEQYF,TGTGCCACCAGCGAACGACAGGGTAAGGCCTACGAGCAGTACTTC,TRBD1,-,TRBJ2-7,TRBV15